This TCR beta chain was identified in a study of response to subunit inactivated influenza vaccine. The CDR3 covers 14 residues. The junction had 3 bases not matched to a gene; V was cut back by 4 bases and J by 2 bases. Germline CDR1 and CDR2: WSHSY and SAAADI. In this sample, this clonotype turned up a few times. The antigen remains unidentified. Study-level results: With each seasonal influenza vaccination, the authors suggested, few new T cells are recruited.

Each CDR3 protein is one row after TCRdb ran MiXCR on the RT-PCR reads. The sample holds approximately 500,000 distinct CDR3 sequences, under 15% seen once. Material: PBMCs from blood, obtained more than 35 days after vaccination. The chain links TRBV10-2 to TRBJ2-3; 7 bases align to TRBD2. This sequence originates from a man aged 45 to 65 who received an inactivated influenza vaccine. The DNA for the CDR3 is TGCGCCAGCAGTGGGGACTACTCCACAGATACGCAGTATTTT. Its protein is CASSGDYSTDTQYF.